This entry concerns a single T cell receptor beta chain. Its target is unknown. It may be a read error: a sequence one base away is much more abundant. A J-beta primer mix and a sample-barcoded 5' primer were used in a second PCR of about 7 to 12 cycles. MiXCR was run by TCRdb on the 5' RACE reads, yielding one entry per CDR3 protein. The sample contains roughly 800,000 distinct CDR3 sequences, 55% to 75% of which appear only once. These data belong to a study of blood T cells in healthy people across ages. Study-level points and caveats: Age advanced and TCR beta diversity per million T cells fell, roughly linearly. The study found TCR beta diversity correlated strongly with naive T cell percentage.

Germline V lookup: CDR1 MGHDK, CDR2 SYGVNS. There are 13 residues in the CDR3. The sequence came from a man younger than 40 in good health. The sequencing sample was made of blood. J is TRBJ2-4 and V is TRBV25-1; 7 positions match TRBD1. TRBJ2-7 explains the end of the DNA better; the J call may be wrong. The CDR3 DNA follows: TGTGCCAACAGTCCGCAGGGGGTCCACGAGCAGTACTTC. Amino acid sequence: CANSPQGVHEQYF.